This passage covers 20 T cell receptor beta chains from one sample sequenced in a study of technical replicates of blood from a few donors. Repertoires were generated with immunoSEQ multiplex PCR, while TCRdb's copy carries only in-frame clones and drops some. Counted here are more than 90,000 clones, around 96% occurring once; the ten biggest clones make up 0.34%. The specimen sequenced was T cells isolated from PBMCs. These receptors were collected from a human donor in good health.

This clone appeared a single time. This chain links TRBV6-1 with TRBJ1-2; D gene unclear. CDR3 length equals 15 residues. Trimming shortened V by 3 bases and J by 4 bases, and 15 bases separated the two germline ends. Germline V lookup: CDR1 MNHNS, CDR2 SASEGT. DNA of the CDR3: TGTGCCAGCAGTGATTCGGTTATGAACGTCTATGGCTACACCTTC. Residues: CASSDSVMNVYGYTF.

This clone was counted only a few times. This chain's CDR3 is CSVEEGTSYEQYF. Written as DNA, the CDR3 is TGCAGCGTTGAAGAAGGGACTAGCTACGAGCAGTACTTC. V and J are TRBV29-1 and TRBJ2-7; 8 bases fit TRBD2. CDR3 length: 13 residues. Germline lookup yields CDR1 SQVTM and CDR2 ANQGSEA. Trimming cost V 0 bases and J 3 bases; bases outside gene matches: 1.

The chain has TRBV6-5 and TRBJ2-1; 9 positions agree with TRBD2. V lost 5 bases to trimming and J lost 3 bases; unmatched junction nucleotides: 5. CDR1 and CDR2 from the germline V gene are MNHEY and SVGAGI. The CDR3 is 15 amino acids. The CDR3 is CASSTGLAYYNEQFF. The CDR3 nucleotides read TGTGCCAGCAGTACCGGACTAGCGTACTACAATGAGCAGTTCTTC.

The genes are TRBV6-1 and TRBJ2-7; perhaps TRBD1 as D (5 bases). This CDR3 is 12 amino acids long. The germline CDR1 and CDR2 sequences are MNHNS and SASEGT. Trimming pared 10 bases from V and 3 bases from J, leaving 13 bases between. Written as DNA, the CDR3 is TGTGCCACCTGGGGCCAGTTCTACGAGCAGTACTTC. Protein product: CATWGQFYEQYF.

The chain couples TRBV18 to TRBJ2-7; TRBD1 aligns across 8 bases. Trimming at V came to 2 bases and at J to 7 bases, leaving 7 bases not matched to a gene. The CDR3 is 14 residues long. CDR1 is KGHSH, CDR2 LQKENI, per germline. The CDR3 sequence: CASSPFQGAREQYF. The CDR3 region has the DNA TGTGCCAGCTCACCATTTCAGGGGGCGAGGGAGCAGTACTTC.

The CDR3 DNA is TGTGCCAGCAACTCAGGGGGCCCGCCTTGTCCCTACGAGCAGTACTTC. It is translated as CASNSGGPPCPYEQYF. The chain has TRBV27 and TRBJ2-7; 8 bases are shared with TRBD1. V shed 7 bases, J shed 2 bases, and the junction held 13 bases outside the gene matches. This CDR3 comprises 16 residues. Germline V lookup: CDR1 MNHEY, CDR2 SMNVEV (reference sequence).

The V and J genes are TRBV30 and TRBJ2-1, with TRBD2 matching 10 bases. The germline CDR1 and CDR2 sequences are GTSNPN and SVGIG (reference sequence). V lost 0 bases and J lost 0; bases outside the gene matches: 5. CDR3 length: 17 amino acids. The CDR3 reads CAWSVLAGPISYNEQFF. The CDR3 bases are TGTGCCTGGAGTGTACTAGCGGGACCCATCTCCTACAATGAGCAGTTCTTC.

The genes are TRBV7-9 and TRBJ2-7; 8 bases agree with TRBD1. The CDR3 totals 16 residues. Germline V lookup: CDR1 SEHNR, CDR2 FQNEAQ (reference sequence). V shed 5 bases and J 1 base; nucleotides not matched to a gene: 10. In nucleotides, the CDR3 is TGTGCCAGCAGCACCTCCGGACAGGGCTATTCCTACGAGCAGTACTTC. Amino acid sequence: CASSTSGQGYSYEQYF. The full variable domain, with the rest looked up from reference TRBV7-9 and TRBJ2-7, is DTGVSQNPRHKITKRGQNVTFRCDPISEHNRLYWYRQTLGQGPEFLTYFQNEAQLEKSRLLSDRFSAERPKGSFSTLEIQRTEQGDSAMYLCASSTSGQGYSYEQYFGPGTRLTVT.

This chain joins TRBV13 and TRBJ2-7, with 8 bases fitting TRBD2. V lost 3 bases, J lost 4 bases, and 5 bases stayed unmatched. The CDR3 length is 14 residues. Germline assignment: CDR1 PRHDT and CDR2 FYEKMQ (reference sequence). CDR3 region: CASSFLSGSYEQYF. Written as DNA, the CDR3 is TGTGCCAGCAGCTTTCTCAGCGGGAGTTACGAGCAGTACTTC.

This sequence joins TRBV5-6 and TRBJ2-1, with 12 bases fitting TRBD1. From germline, CDR1 is SGHDT and CDR2 YYEEEE. The CDR3 length is 15 residues. V lost 3 bases to trimming and J lost 6 bases; unmatched junction nucleotides: 4. The CDR3 is CASSSRGQGANEQFF. DNA of the CDR3: TGTGCCAGCAGCTCCCGGGGACAGGGGGCCAATGAGCAGTTCTTC.

The chain combines TRBV9 with TRBJ2-7, with 11 bases aligning to TRBD1. The CDR3 sequence is 15 residues long. Germline CDR1 SGDLS, CDR2 YYNGEE. The V segment lost 6 bases and the J segment 6 bases; nucleotides outside the gene matches: 11. The CDR3 region has the DNA TGTGCCAGCACCAGCGAGGGGACAGGGGGAGGCGAGCAGTACTTC. Amino acids: CASTSEGTGGGEQYF.

This chain connects TRBV14 to TRBJ1-1; D is undetermined. The CDR3 is 15 residues long. From germline, CDR1 is SGHDN and CDR2 FVKESK. Trimming removed 0 bases from V and 4 bases from J, with 12 bases in between. The CDR3 DNA reads TGTGCCAGCAGCCAAGATAGGAGTCTGGGCACTGAAGCTTTCTTT. Amino acids: CASSQDRSLGTEAFF.

J is TRBJ1-2 and V is TRBV30, with 9 bases lining up with TRBD1. V shed 3 bases and J 6 bases; nucleotides not matched to a gene: 8. The CDR3 length is 14 residues. CDR1 is GTSNPN, CDR2 SVGIG, per germline (reference sequence). CDR3 loop: CAWSLYWDRDGYTF. The CDR3 DNA follows: TGTGCCTGGAGCTTATACTGGGACAGGGATGGCTACACCTTC.

The V call is TRBV25-1, the J call TRBJ2-7, with D tentatively TRBD1 (5 bases). Per the germline V gene, CDR1 is MGHDK and CDR2 is SYGVNS. Trimming cost V 2 bases and J 2 bases, with 10 bases left between them. This CDR3 has 14 amino acids. The CDR3 nucleotides read TGTGCCAGCAGTGAACTAGGGGTAGCCTACGAGCAGTACTTC. Translated: CASSELGVAYEQYF.

The gene calls are TRBV4-1 and TRBJ2-7; the match to TRBD1 covers 7 bases. Germline trimming cut 1 base from V and 0 bases from J; bases unmatched to any gene: 6. Germline V lookup: CDR1 MGHRA, CDR2 YSYEKL. This CDR3 is built from 16 residues. In DNA, the CDR3 is TGCGCCAGCAGCCAAGCCCAAGGGGGCCTCTCCTACGAGCAGTACTTC. Translation: CASSQAQGGLSYEQYF.

A word on this clone: At one end the junction does not follow the germline gene, possibly because of a read error. The chain has TRBV5-4 and TRBJ1-2; the match to TRBD1 covers 7 bases. Germline V gene sequence: CDR1 SGHNT, CDR2 YYREEE (reference sequence). The CDR3 is made up of 14 amino acids. CDR3 protein: CAGSLQGRSYGYTF. The CDR3 DNA reads as TGTGCCGGCAGCTTACAGGGGCGTAGCTATGGCTACACCTTC.

The chain employs TRBV4-3 and TRBJ2-7; 8 positions agree with TRBD1. CDR1 and CDR2 from the germline V gene are LGHNA and YSLEER. This CDR3 comprises 14 residues. V dropped 6 bases and J dropped 4; count of bases not matched to a gene: 8. DNA for the CDR3: TGCGCCAGCAGTCTTGACACAGGGGGATACGAGCAGTACTTC. Its translation: CASSLDTGGYEQYF.

The chain carries TRBV9 and TRBJ2-5; D might be TRBD2 (5 bases). The CDR3 spans 15 residues. CDR1 and CDR2 (germline): SGDLS, YYNGEE. V dropped 0 bases and J dropped 1 base, with 10 bases sitting between them. The CDR3 DNA is TGTGCCAGCAGCGTAGTAGCGTCAATCCAAGAGACCCAGTACTTC. Protein product: CASSVVASIQETQYF.

The rearrangement uses TRBV6-4 and TRBJ1-5; no reliable D call. In germline, CDR1 is MRHNA, CDR2 SNTAGT. The CDR3 is 11 residues long. V was clipped by 6 bases and J by 9 bases, with 9 bases between them. The CDR3 sequence: CASRSVLPQHF. The DNA for the CDR3 is TGTGCCAGCAGATCGGTTCTGCCCCAGCATTTT.

The chain combines TRBV7-9 with TRBJ2-3; no definite D call. Germline loops: CDR1 SEHNR, CDR2 FQNEAQ (reference sequence). V was cut by 1 base and J by 1 base, with 15 bases left in between. The CDR3 consists of 17 residues. DNA of the CDR3: TGTGCCAGCAGCTTAGACGTGACATCGGAAGGCACAGATACGCAGTATTTT. Its translation is CASSLDVTSEGTDTQYF.